This is a list of T cell receptor beta chains from one sample in a study of CD8+ T cells in alopecia areata. Here immunoSEQ multiplex PCR was the method, and the copy in TCRdb shows in-frame clones only, minus some. The data contain 140,000 to 150,000 clones, 40% to 65% of them seen just once; the ten biggest clones take up about 1%. The specimen comprised CD4+ T cells sorted from blood, sampled at week 0. These receptor sequences come from a human donor with alopecia areata. The CDR3 runs from the conserved cysteine through the conserved F or W. The order of the fields is V gene, J gene, D gene, clone size, CDR3 length, CDR3 protein, CDR3 DNA. A D gene is named only where the DNA matches it firmly. Size is omitted from some rows. Given values are once, few, many or a class for expanded clones.

v_gene: TRBV7-9; j_gene: TRBJ2-7; d_gene: TRBD2; abundance: NA; len: 12; CDR3aa: CASSFSGGEQYF; CDR3nt: TGTGCCAGCAGTTTCTCGGGGGGCGAGCAGTACTTC
v_gene: TRBV30; j_gene: TRBJ2-7; d_gene: NA; abundance: NA; len: 13; CDR3aa: CACPGRGRYEQYF; CDR3nt: TGTGCCTGTCCGGGAAGGGGCCGCTACGAGCAGTACTTC
v_gene: TRBV9; j_gene: TRBJ2-6; d_gene: NA; abundance: once; len: 14; CDR3aa: CARPGISGANVLTF; CDR3nt: TGTGCCCGACCTGGGATCTCTGGGGCCAACGTCCTGACTTTC
v_gene: TRBV7-2; j_gene: TRBJ2-7; d_gene: NA; abundance: few; len: 13; CDR3aa: CASSQDRIYEQYF; CDR3nt: TGTGCCAGCAGCCAAGACAGGATCTACGAGCAGTACTTC
v_gene: TRBV2; j_gene: TRBJ2-7; d_gene: NA; abundance: NA; len: 14; CDR3aa: CASSGQGASYEQYF; CDR3nt: TGTGCCAGCAGTGGTCAAGGGGCCTCCTACGAGCAGTACTTC
v_gene: TRBV27; j_gene: TRBJ2-3; d_gene: TRBD2; abundance: NA; len: 15; CDR3aa: CASSLELAGAHTQYF; CDR3nt: TGTGCCAGCAGTTTAGAACTAGCGGGCGCCCATACGCAGTATTTT
v_gene: TRBV11-2; j_gene: TRBJ2-3; d_gene: NA; abundance: NA; len: 12; CDR3aa: CASSPITDTQYF; CDR3nt: TGTGCCAGCAGCCCCATCACAGATACGCAGTATTTT
v_gene: TRBV5-1; j_gene: TRBJ2-7; d_gene: NA; abundance: few; len: 15; CDR3aa: CASSLFVGGPYEQYF; CDR3nt: TGCGCCAGCAGCTTGTTCGTCGGGGGGCCCTACGAGCAGTACTTC
v_gene: TRBV30; j_gene: TRBJ2-3; d_gene: NA; abundance: NA; len: 10; CDR3aa: CAWRNHIQYF; CDR3nt: TGTGCCTGGAGGAACCACATTCAGTATTTT
v_gene: TRBV7-2; j_gene: TRBJ1-5; d_gene: TRBD1; abundance: NA; len: 15; CDR3aa: CASSLVTGSNQPQHF; CDR3nt: TGTGCCAGCAGCTTAGTGACAGGGAGCAATCAGCCCCAGCATTTT
v_gene: TRBV30; j_gene: TRBJ2-2; d_gene: TRBD2; abundance: NA; len: 18; CDR3aa: CAWTPRAGLAGVGGELFF; CDR3nt: TGTGCCTGGACCCCCCGGGCCGGGCTAGCGGGAGTTGGCGGGGAGCTGTTTTTT
v_gene: TRBV25-1; j_gene: TRBJ2-5; d_gene: NA; abundance: NA; len: 11; CDR3aa: CASSVRETQYF; CDR3nt: TGTGCCAGCAGTGTTCGAGAGACCCAGTACTTC
v_gene: TRBV4-2; j_gene: TRBJ2-7; d_gene: NA; abundance: NA; len: 14; CDR3aa: CASSSDAQYYEQYF; CDR3nt: TGTGCCAGCAGCTCGGATGCGCAGTACTACGAGCAGTACTTC
v_gene: TRBV29-1; j_gene: TRBJ2-2; d_gene: NA; abundance: NA; len: 12; CDR3aa: CSVGQHTGELFF; CDR3nt: TGCAGCGTGGGGCAGCACACCGGGGAGCTGTTTTTT
v_gene: TRBV7-2; j_gene: TRBJ1-2; d_gene: NA; abundance: medium-sized; len: 13; CDR3aa: CASSADPKYGYTF; CDR3nt: TGTGCCAGCAGCGCGGACCCGAAGTATGGCTACACCTTC
v_gene: TRBV4-1; j_gene: TRBJ2-3; d_gene: NA; abundance: NA; len: 13; CDR3aa: CASSQVDTDTQYF; CDR3nt: TGCGCCAGCAGCCAAGTGGATACAGATACGCAGTATTTT
v_gene: TRBV7-8; j_gene: TRBJ2-1; d_gene: TRBD1; abundance: few; len: 15; CDR3aa: CASRLTGAFYNEQFF; CDR3nt: TGTGCCAGCAGACTAACAGGGGCCTTCTACAATGAGCAGTTCTTC
v_gene: TRBV5-1; j_gene: TRBJ2-7; d_gene: TRBD1; abundance: few; len: 15; CDR3aa: CASSVSPGQVDEQYF; CDR3nt: TGCGCCAGCAGCGTATCTCCGGGACAGGTCGACGAGCAGTACTTC
v_gene: TRBV27; j_gene: TRBJ1-2; d_gene: NA; abundance: NA; len: 13; CDR3aa: CASSRGHNYGYTF; CDR3nt: TGTGCCAGCAGTAGGGGACATAACTATGGCTACACCTTC
v_gene: TRBV29-1; j_gene: TRBJ2-2; d_gene: TRBD1; abundance: few; len: 13; CDR3aa: CSVDGQGAGELFF; CDR3nt: TGCAGCGTAGACGGACAGGGCGCCGGGGAGCTGTTTTTT
v_gene: TRBV20-1; j_gene: TRBJ1-2; d_gene: NA; abundance: NA; len: 10; CDR3aa: CSAETWGYTF; CDR3nt: TGCAGTGCCGAGACATGGGGCTACACCTTC
v_gene: TRBV29-1; j_gene: TRBJ2-7; d_gene: TRBD1; abundance: few; len: 15; CDR3aa: CSVTNPGQGMYEQYF; CDR3nt: TGCAGCGTGACTAATCCGGGACAGGGAATGTACGAGCAGTACTTC
v_gene: TRBV29-1; j_gene: TRBJ1-1; d_gene: NA; abundance: once; len: 13; CDR3aa: CSVPMGGNTEAFF; CDR3nt: TGCAGCGTTCCCATGGGCGGAAACACTGAAGCTTTCTTT
v_gene: TRBV5-1; j_gene: TRBJ2-7; d_gene: NA; abundance: NA; len: 13; CDR3aa: CASSSGDFHEQYF; CDR3nt: TGCGCCAGCAGCTCGGGGGACTTCCACGAGCAGTACTTC
v_gene: TRBV14; j_gene: TRBJ2-6; d_gene: NA; abundance: few; len: 16; CDR3aa: CASSSAGSSGANVLTF; CDR3nt: TGTGCCAGCAGTTCGGCGGGGAGCTCTGGGGCCAACGTCCTGACTTTC